The 10 T cell receptor beta chains reported below all come from one sample, sequenced in a study of early T cells in non-severe SARS-CoV-2 infection. A single record per CDR3 protein comes from TCRdb applying MiXCR to the 5' RACE reads. The data hold roughly 100,000 distinct CDR3 sequences, with 12% observed a single time. Sequenced here: whole blood, sampled at baseline. These receptors all stem from an adult who was a healthcare worker with PCR-confirmed SARS-CoV-2 infection or an uninfected control (not recorded which).

This clonotype has a handful of counts. The rearrangement links TRBV6-1 to TRBJ1-1, with TRBD1 as a possible D gene (6 bases). V shed 5 bases and J shed 0 bases, with 13 bases lying between them. The CDR3 extends over 15 amino acids. Germline V gene data show CDR1 as MNHNS and CDR2 as SASEGT. CDR3 bases: TGTGCCAGCAGTCCATTGACAGGCATGAACACTGAAGCTTTCTTT. Translated, it gives CASSPLTGMNTEAFF.

This clonotype showed up just once. A much bigger clone sits one base away, suggesting this may be a read error. V and J are TRBV6-6 and TRBJ2-7; TRBD2 is a possible D gene (6 bases). CDR1 and CDR2 from the germline V gene are MNHNY and SVGAGI (reference sequence). The CDR3 consists of 13 residues. Trimming took 5 bases from V and 6 from J, leaving 14 bases between them. For the CDR3, the DNA is TGTGCCAGCAGTCCTCGGGGACTTTGCGAGCAGTACTTC. This encodes CASSPRGLCEQYF.

This clonotype was seen repeatedly, ten times or more. This chain joins TRBV11-3 and TRBJ2-3; no clear D. With 4 bases removed from V and 3 bases from J, the gap between germline ends came to 5 bases. This CDR3 contains 12 residues. Germline V gene data show CDR1 as SGHNT and CDR2 as YENEEA. The CDR3 loop reads CASSSRTDTQYF. The CDR3 DNA is TGTGCCAGCAGCTCCAGGACAGATACGCAGTATTTT.

The genes are TRBV27 and TRBJ2-1, with TRBD1 matching 10 bases. The CDR3 is 15 residues long. Per germline, CDR1 MNHEY and CDR2 SMNVEV (reference sequence). V lost 4 bases and J lost 2; bases outside the gene matches: 2. CDR3 region: CASSSDRGPYNEQFF. The CDR3 coding sequence is TGTGCCAGCAGTTCCGACAGGGGGCCCTACAATGAGCAGTTCTTC.

Ten or more counts support this clonotype. The V call is TRBV20-1, the J call TRBJ2-3; the D gene is possibly TRBD2 (5 bases). Trimming shortened V by 1 base and J by 0 bases, and 5 bases separated the two germline ends. The CDR3 length is 13 residues. Germline loops: CDR1 DFQATT, CDR2 SNEGSKA (reference sequence). DNA of the CDR3: TGCAGTGCTAGAGGGACTAGCACAGATACGCAGTATTTT. Protein product: CSARGTSTDTQYF.

The genes are TRBV5-1 and TRBJ1-2; D is ambiguous. The CDR3 contains 13 residues. Germline CDR1 SGHRS, CDR2 YFSETQ. The ends were cut back, 0 bases at V and 5 bases at J, with 8 bases in the middle. The CDR3 loop reads CASSLDVLYGYTF. The CDR3 DNA sequence: TGCGCCAGCAGCTTGGACGTTCTATATGGCTACACCTTC.

This clonotype was observed a few times. The rearrangement uses TRBV28 and TRBJ2-7; 9 bases fit TRBD1. Germline V gene sequence: CDR1 MDHEN, CDR2 SYDVKM. J lost 1 base, V lost 5 bases, and 6 bases had no gene match. CDR3 length: 15 amino acids. CDR3 DNA sequence: TGTGCCAGCAGTGTACGACAGGGGGTATCCTACGAGCAGTACTTC. The encoded protein is CASSVRQGVSYEQYF.

The genes are TRBV29-1 and TRBJ2-1; 11 nucleotides line up with TRBD2. The CDR3 has 14 residues. J lost 8 bases, V lost 6 bases, and 9 bases had no gene match. The germline V gene has CDR1 SQVTM and CDR2 ANQGSEA. CDR3 sequence reads: CSVLLPLAGDEQFF. CDR3 nucleotide sequence: TGCAGCGTCCTCCTCCCACTAGCGGGAGATGAGCAGTTCTTC.

This clonotype was found a few times. The chain combines TRBV11-2 with TRBJ2-1, with 8 bases lining up with TRBD2. The junction had 2 bases not matched to a gene; V was cut back by 4 bases and J by 6 bases. The germline V gene has CDR1 SGHAT and CDR2 FQNNGV. This CDR3 spans 13 amino acids. The CDR3: CASSSGGGNEQFF. CDR3 bases: TGTGCCAGCAGCTCCGGGGGGGGCAATGAGCAGTTCTTC. Combining the CDR3 with reference TRBV11-2 and TRBJ2-1 gives the whole variable domain EAGVAQSPRYKIIEKRQSVAFWCNPISGHATLYWYQQILGQGPKLLIQFQNNGVVDDSQLPKDRFSAERLKGVDSTLKIQPAKLEDSAVYLCASSSGGGNEQFFGPGTRLTVL.

V gene TRBV19 combines with J gene TRBJ2-7, with 8 nucleotides matching TRBD1. With 1 base clipped from V and 0 bases from J, the junction kept 2 bases outside the gene matches. CDR3 length: 15 amino acids. CDR1 LNHDA and CDR2 SQIVND come from the germline V gene (reference sequence). This CDR3 reads CASSIGGQGSYEQYF. The CDR3, as DNA: TGTGCCAGTAGTATAGGAGGACAGGGCTCCTACGAGCAGTACTTC.